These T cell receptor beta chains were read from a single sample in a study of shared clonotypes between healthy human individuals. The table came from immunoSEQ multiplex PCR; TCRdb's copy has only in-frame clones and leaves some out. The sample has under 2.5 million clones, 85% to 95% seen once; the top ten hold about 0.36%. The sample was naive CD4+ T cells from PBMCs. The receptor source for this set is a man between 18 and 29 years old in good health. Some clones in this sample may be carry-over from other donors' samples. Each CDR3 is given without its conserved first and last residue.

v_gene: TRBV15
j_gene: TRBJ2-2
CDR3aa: ATTGVQNTGELF

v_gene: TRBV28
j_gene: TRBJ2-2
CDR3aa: ASSLSGATGELF

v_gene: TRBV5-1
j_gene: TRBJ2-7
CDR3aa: ASALLAGGNEQY

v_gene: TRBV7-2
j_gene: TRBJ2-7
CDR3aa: ASSIRDRNYEQY

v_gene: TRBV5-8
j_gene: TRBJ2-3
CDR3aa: ASSLVGTDTQY

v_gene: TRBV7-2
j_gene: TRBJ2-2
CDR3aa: ASSLDRVFTGELF

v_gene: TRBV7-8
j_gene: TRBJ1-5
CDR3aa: ASSSAVPYSNQPQH

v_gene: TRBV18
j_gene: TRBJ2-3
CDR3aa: ASSPGQITDTQY

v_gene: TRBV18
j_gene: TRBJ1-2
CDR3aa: ASSPAGGISYGYT

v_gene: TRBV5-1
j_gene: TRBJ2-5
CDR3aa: ASSLRTEETQY

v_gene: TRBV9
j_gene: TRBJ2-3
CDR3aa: ASSDRASTDTQY

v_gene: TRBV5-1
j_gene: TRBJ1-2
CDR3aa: ASSLSGGFYGYT

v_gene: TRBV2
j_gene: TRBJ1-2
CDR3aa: ASTRLSTGINYGYT

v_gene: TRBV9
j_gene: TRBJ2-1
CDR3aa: ASSRQGAYNEQF

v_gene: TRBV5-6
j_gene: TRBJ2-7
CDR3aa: ASRFRGSGRKTGTYEQY

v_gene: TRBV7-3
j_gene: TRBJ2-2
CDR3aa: ASSSPGELF

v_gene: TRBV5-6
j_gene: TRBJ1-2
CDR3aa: ASSVGHLNYGYT

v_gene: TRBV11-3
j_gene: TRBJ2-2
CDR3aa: ASSYSRGTGELF

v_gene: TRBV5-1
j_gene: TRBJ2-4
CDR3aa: ASSPLGQSMAKNIQY

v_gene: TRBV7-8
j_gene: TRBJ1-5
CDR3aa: ASSLMGTQPQH

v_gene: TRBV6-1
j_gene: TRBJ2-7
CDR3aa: ASGRTGQGYEQY

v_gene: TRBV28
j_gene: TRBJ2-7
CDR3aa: ASYSSSYEQY

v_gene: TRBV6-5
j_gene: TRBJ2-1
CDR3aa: ASSYRGIYNEQF